The clone carrying this TCR beta chain was detected a few times. This sample is drawn from a study of radiotherapy plus CTLA-4 blockade in lung cancer. Study as a whole: Objective responses arose in around a sixth of patients, and around 32% experienced disease control.

Repertoires were generated with immunoSEQ multiplex PCR, while TCRdb's copy carries only in-frame clones and drops some. The sample carries 65,000 to 85,000 clones, around 76% recorded once. It was focal radiation plus CTLA-4 blockade with ipilimumab that patients with chemo-refractory metastatic non-small-cell lung cancer received. This TCR came from a human donor with non-small cell lung cancer whose response to radiotherapy plus ipilimumab could not be evaluated. Some clones in this sample may be carry-over from other donors' samples. Specimen: peripheral blood, collected from a patient treated with radiotherapy plus ipilimumab.

CDR3: CSARRGGVAFF. The CDR3 DNA is TGCAGTGCTAGACGCGGAGGCGTAGCTTTCTTT. The genes are TRBV20-1 and TRBJ1-1; D uncertain. The CDR3 runs to 11 residues. Germline V gene lookup returns CDR1 DFQATT and CDR2 SNEGSKA (reference sequence). V lost 2 bases and J lost 10, with 11 bases in between.